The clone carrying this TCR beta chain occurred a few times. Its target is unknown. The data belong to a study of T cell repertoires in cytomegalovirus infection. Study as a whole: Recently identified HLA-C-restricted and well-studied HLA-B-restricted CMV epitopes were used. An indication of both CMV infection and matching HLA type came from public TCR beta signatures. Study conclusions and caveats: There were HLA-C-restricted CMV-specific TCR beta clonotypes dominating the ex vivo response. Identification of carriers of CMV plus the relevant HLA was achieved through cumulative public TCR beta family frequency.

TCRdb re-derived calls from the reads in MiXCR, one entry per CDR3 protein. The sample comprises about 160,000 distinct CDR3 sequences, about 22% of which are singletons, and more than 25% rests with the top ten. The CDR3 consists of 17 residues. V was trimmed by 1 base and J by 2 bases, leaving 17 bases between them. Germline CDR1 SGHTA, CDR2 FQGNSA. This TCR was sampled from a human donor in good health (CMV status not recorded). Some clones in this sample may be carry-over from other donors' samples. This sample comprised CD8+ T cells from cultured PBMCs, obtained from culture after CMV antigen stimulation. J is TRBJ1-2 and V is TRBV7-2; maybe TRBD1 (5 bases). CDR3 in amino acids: CASSLGGMEFGNYGYTF. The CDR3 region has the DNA TGTGCCAGCAGCTTAGGGGGGATGGAATTCGGGAACTATGGCTACACCTTC. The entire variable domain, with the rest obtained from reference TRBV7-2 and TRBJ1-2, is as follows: GAGVSQSPSNKVTEKGKDVELRCDPISGHTALYWYRQSLGQGLEFLIYFQGNSAPDKSGLPSDRFSAERTGGSVSTLTIQRTQQEDSAVYLCASSLGGMEFGNYGYTFGSGTRLTVV.